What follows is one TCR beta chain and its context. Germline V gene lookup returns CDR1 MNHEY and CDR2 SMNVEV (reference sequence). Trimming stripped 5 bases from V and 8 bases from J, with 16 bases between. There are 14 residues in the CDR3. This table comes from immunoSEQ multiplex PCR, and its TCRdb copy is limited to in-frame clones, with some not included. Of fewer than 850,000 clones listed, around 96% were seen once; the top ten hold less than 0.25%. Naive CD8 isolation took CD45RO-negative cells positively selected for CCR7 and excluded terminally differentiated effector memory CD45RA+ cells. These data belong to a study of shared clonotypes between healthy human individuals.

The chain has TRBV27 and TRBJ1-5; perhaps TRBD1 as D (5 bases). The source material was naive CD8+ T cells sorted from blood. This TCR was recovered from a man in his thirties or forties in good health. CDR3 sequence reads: CASSQRPLGEPQHF. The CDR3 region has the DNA TGTGCCAGCAGTCAGAGACCACTGGGGGAGCCCCAGCATTTT.